The 8 T cell receptor beta chains reported below all come from one sample, sequenced in a study of blood T cells in healthy people across ages. Combining a sample-barcoded 5' primer with a J-beta primer mix, a second PCR ran for about 7 to 12 cycles. TCRdb re-analysed the 5' RACE reads in MiXCR, keeping a single row per CDR3 protein. The profile shows about 570,000 distinct CDR3 sequences, about 27% of them singletons. This sample was also put to use in a study of T cells of mothers and their children.

The specimen was blood. The receptors stem from a boy aged 2-15 years in good health.

This clonotype was found a few times. V gene TRBV29-1 combines with J gene TRBJ1-3; D uncertain. Looked up from germline, CDR1 is SQVTM and CDR2 is ANQGSEA. The V end was cut by 7 bases, the J end by 4 bases, with 11 bases between. The CDR3 loop spans 12 amino acids. CDR3 protein: CSASPQGNTIYF. CDR3 DNA: TGCAGCGCGTCCCCCCAGGGAAACACCATATATTTT.

This rearrangement joins TRBV12-3 or TRBV12-4 to TRBJ2-1; no clear D. Trimming took 5 bases from V and 6 from J, leaving 5 bases between them. The CDR3 runs to 11 residues. The DNA of the CDR3 is TGTGCCAGCAGTACCACCAATGAGCAGTTCTTC. It translates to CASSTTNEQFF.

In this sample, this clonotype turned up a few times. The rearrangement links TRBV7-8 to TRBJ1-4, with D possibly TRBD1 on 6 matching bases. Trimming removed 5 bases at V and 3 bases at J, with 13 bases between. CDR3 size: 15 residues. CDR1 SGHVS and CDR2 FQNEAQ come from the germline V gene. The CDR3 DNA follows: TGTGCCAGCAGCCCACGACAGGCGCCTAATGAAAAACTGTTTTTT. Its protein is CASSPRQAPNEKLFF.

On this clonotype itself: Sequence at one end of the junction differs from germline and may be a read error. The chain is built from TRBV3-1 and TRBJ2-5; 8 positions match TRBD2. The CDR3 is 13 residues long. Looked up from germline, CDR1 is LGHDT and CDR2 is YNNKEL (reference sequence). This CDR3 is CASSQEGGRLWFF. CDR3 nucleotide sequence: TGTGCCAGCAGCCAAGAGGGCGGGAGGTTATGGTTCTTC.

In its sample, this clonotype was seen a few times. The chain links TRBV11-2 to TRBJ1-2; 8 nucleotides align to TRBD1. The V gene's germline CDR1 is SGHAT and CDR2 FQNNGV. The ends lost 0 bases at V and 4 bases at J; junction bases unmatched: 4. The CDR3 has 15 amino acids. The CDR3 loop is CASSLELGQGYGYTF. CDR3 bases: TGTGCCAGCAGCTTAGAATTAGGACAGGGCTATGGCTACACCTTC.

This chain uses TRBV15 with TRBJ2-5; 8 nucleotides match TRBD1. The CDR3 contains 15 residues. Germline V lookup: CDR1 LNHNV, CDR2 YYDKDF (reference sequence). V was pared by 3 bases and J by 4 bases, with 7 bases of the junction left unmatched. CDR3: CATSSGQGWGETQYF. CDR3 sequence (DNA): TGTGCCACCAGCAGCGGACAGGGATGGGGAGAGACCCAGTACTTC.

This clonotype has a handful of counts. The rearrangement uses TRBV7-9 and TRBJ1-2; the match to TRBD1 covers 11 bases. Germline V CDR1 and CDR2: SEHNR, FQNEAQ (reference sequence). The CDR3 spans 13 residues. V was clipped by 6 bases and J by 8 bases; unmatched bases: 5. The CDR3 is CASSRTGGWGYTF. Here the CDR3 DNA reads TGTGCCAGCAGTCGGACAGGGGGCTGGGGCTACACCTTC.

The gene calls are TRBV4-1 and TRBJ2-1; no clear D. Trimming removed 1 base at V and 6 bases at J, with 13 bases between. The germline V gene has CDR1 MGHRA and CDR2 YSYEKL. This CDR3 comprises 15 residues. In DNA, the CDR3 is TGCGCCAGCAGCCAAGCCCCCGCGACCACCAATGAGCAGTTCTTC. Translating gives CASSQAPATTNEQFF.